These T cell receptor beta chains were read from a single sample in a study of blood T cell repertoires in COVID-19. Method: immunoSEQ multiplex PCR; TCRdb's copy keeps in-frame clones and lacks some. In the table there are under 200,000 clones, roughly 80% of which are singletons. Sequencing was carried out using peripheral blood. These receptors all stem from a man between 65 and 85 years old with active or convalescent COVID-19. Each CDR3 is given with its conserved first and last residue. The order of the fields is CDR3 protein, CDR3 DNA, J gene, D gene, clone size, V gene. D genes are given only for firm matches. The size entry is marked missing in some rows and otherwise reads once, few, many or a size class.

cdr3_aa: CASRDSSGANVLTF
cdr3_nt: TGTGCCAGTCGGGATAGCTCTGGGGCCAACGTCCTGACTTTC
j_call: TRBJ2-6
d_call: -
clone_size: -
v_call: TRBV2

cdr3_aa: CASSESAGGETQYF
cdr3_nt: TGTGCCAGCAGTGAATCAGCGGGAGGGGAGACCCAGTACTTC
j_call: TRBJ2-5
d_call: TRBD2
clone_size: -
v_call: TRBV6-1

cdr3_aa: CASSSSYRDEQYF
cdr3_nt: TGCGCCAGCAGCTCATCGTACAGGGACGAGCAGTACTTC
j_call: TRBJ2-7
d_call: -
clone_size: -
v_call: TRBV5-1

cdr3_aa: CATSRDGPFSGTNEKLFF
cdr3_nt: TGTGCCACCAGCAGAGATGGGCCCTTCAGCGGGACAAATGAAAAACTGTTTTTT
j_call: TRBJ1-4
d_call: -
clone_size: -
v_call: TRBV15

cdr3_aa: CASSLREGARTGELFF
cdr3_nt: TGTGCCAGCAGCCTCCGGGAGGGGGCGCGAACCGGGGAGCTGTTTTTT
j_call: TRBJ2-2
d_call: -
clone_size: -
v_call: TRBV7-6

cdr3_aa: CASSSYSGTAFSYEQYF
cdr3_nt: TGTGCCAGCAGCTCATACTCCGGGACAGCTTTCTCCTACGAGCAGTACTTC
j_call: TRBJ2-7
d_call: TRBD1
clone_size: -
v_call: TRBV7-9

cdr3_aa: CAWTIGQGYSPLHF
cdr3_nt: TGTGCCTGGACGATCGGACAGGGGTACTCACCCCTCCACTTT
j_call: TRBJ1-6
d_call: TRBD1
clone_size: -
v_call: TRBV30

cdr3_aa: CASRMTGNHEQYF
cdr3_nt: TGTGCCAGCAGGATGACAGGGAACCACGAGCAGTACTTC
j_call: TRBJ2-7
d_call: TRBD1
clone_size: -
v_call: TRBV7-2

cdr3_aa: CASSPGQGIYGYTF
cdr3_nt: TGTGCCAGCTCACCGGGACAGGGTATCTATGGCTACACCTTC
j_call: TRBJ1-2
d_call: TRBD1
clone_size: -
v_call: TRBV18

cdr3_aa: CASRRGGNTGELFF
cdr3_nt: TGTGCCAGCAGACGCGGGGGAAACACCGGGGAGCTGTTTTTT
j_call: TRBJ2-2
d_call: TRBD2
clone_size: many
v_call: TRBV27

cdr3_aa: CASTGWRDPYEQYF
cdr3_nt: TGTGCCAGCACCGGATGGAGGGACCCCTACGAGCAGTACTTC
j_call: TRBJ2-7
d_call: -
clone_size: -
v_call: TRBV6-5

cdr3_aa: CASSLLSTNYGYTF
cdr3_nt: TGTGCCAGCAGCTTGTTGTCAACTAACTATGGCTACACCTTC
j_call: TRBJ1-2
d_call: -
clone_size: -
v_call: TRBV5-6

cdr3_aa: CASRTPYSGGNNEQFF
cdr3_nt: TGTGCCAGCAGGACACCTTATTCAGGGGGGAACAATGAGCAGTTCTTC
j_call: TRBJ2-1
d_call: -
clone_size: -
v_call: TRBV7-2

cdr3_aa: CASSLAGGPGLAVGELFF
cdr3_nt: TGTGCCAGCAGCTTAGCTGGGGGACCGGGACTAGCAGTCGGGGAGCTGTTTTTT
j_call: TRBJ2-2
d_call: TRBD2
clone_size: -
v_call: TRBV7-2

cdr3_aa: CTGGRNTIYF
cdr3_nt: TGTACAGGGGGACGAAACACCATATATTTT
j_call: TRBJ1-3
d_call: TRBD1
clone_size: -
v_call: TRBV30

cdr3_aa: CASSLHDRAMNTEAFF
cdr3_nt: TGTGCCAGCTCACTACATGACAGGGCCATGAACACTGAAGCTTTCTTT
j_call: TRBJ1-1
d_call: TRBD1
clone_size: few
v_call: TRBV18

cdr3_aa: CATSDSRVASTDTQYF
cdr3_nt: TGTGCCACCAGTGATTCACGGGTAGCTAGCACAGATACGCAGTATTTT
j_call: TRBJ2-3
d_call: -
clone_size: few
v_call: TRBV24-1

cdr3_aa: CASSIVPAGGPKNIQYF
cdr3_nt: TGTGCCAGTAGTATAGTTCCAGCGGGAGGGCCCAAAAACATTCAGTACTTC
j_call: TRBJ2-4
d_call: TRBD2
clone_size: -
v_call: TRBV19

cdr3_aa: CATSTGETQYF
cdr3_nt: TGTGCCACCAGCACGGGAGAGACCCAGTACTTC
j_call: TRBJ2-5
d_call: -
clone_size: -
v_call: TRBV15

cdr3_aa: CASSGDWTNTGELFF
cdr3_nt: TGTGCCAGTAGTGGGGACTGGACGAACACCGGGGAGCTGTTTTTT
j_call: TRBJ2-2
d_call: -
clone_size: -
v_call: TRBV19

cdr3_aa: CASRIGANQPQHF
cdr3_nt: TGTGCCAGCAGAATAGGGGCAAATCAGCCCCAGCATTTT
j_call: TRBJ1-5
d_call: -
clone_size: -
v_call: TRBV6-5

cdr3_aa: CASSQPRGWNTEAFF
cdr3_nt: TGTGCCAGCAGTCAGCCTCGGGGGTGGAACACTGAAGCTTTCTTT
j_call: TRBJ1-1
d_call: -
clone_size: -
v_call: TRBV6-5

cdr3_aa: CASSRGQGRNQPQHF
cdr3_nt: TGTGCCAGCAGCCGTGGGCAGGGTCGCAATCAGCCCCAGCATTTT
j_call: TRBJ1-5
d_call: -
clone_size: -
v_call: TRBV7-6

cdr3_aa: CAGARGLQETQYF
cdr3_nt: TGTGCCGGGGCTAGGGGTCTCCAAGAGACCCAGTACTTC
j_call: TRBJ2-5
d_call: -
clone_size: -
v_call: TRBV7-2

cdr3_aa: CASSLAPRSYEQYF
cdr3_nt: TGTGCCAGCAGCTTGGCCCCCAGATCCTACGAGCAGTACTTC
j_call: TRBJ2-7
d_call: -
clone_size: -
v_call: TRBV5-5

cdr3_aa: CASSEATGDSPLHF
cdr3_nt: TGTGCCAGCAGTGAGGCTACAGGGGATTCACCCCTCCACTTT
j_call: TRBJ1-6
d_call: TRBD1
clone_size: -
v_call: TRBV2